The sequence of this TCR beta chain was determined in a study of control samples from healthy donors and cancer patients. This table comes from immunoSEQ multiplex PCR, and its TCRdb copy is limited to in-frame clones, with some not included. The table includes roughly 43,000 clones, about 94% detected once. This CDR3 contains 14 residues. V lost 3 bases, J lost 5 bases, and 4 bases stayed unmatched. Germline CDR1 reads SGHNT; CDR2 reads YYREEE (reference sequence). The material sequenced was blood. This chain connects TRBV5-4 to TRBJ2-5; 10 positions agree with TRBD2. The source of this sequence is a man aged 55 to 69 in good health. As DNA, the CDR3 is TGTGCCAGCAGCTCGGGGACTAGCGTGGAGACCCAGTACTTC. As protein: CASSSGTSVETQYF.